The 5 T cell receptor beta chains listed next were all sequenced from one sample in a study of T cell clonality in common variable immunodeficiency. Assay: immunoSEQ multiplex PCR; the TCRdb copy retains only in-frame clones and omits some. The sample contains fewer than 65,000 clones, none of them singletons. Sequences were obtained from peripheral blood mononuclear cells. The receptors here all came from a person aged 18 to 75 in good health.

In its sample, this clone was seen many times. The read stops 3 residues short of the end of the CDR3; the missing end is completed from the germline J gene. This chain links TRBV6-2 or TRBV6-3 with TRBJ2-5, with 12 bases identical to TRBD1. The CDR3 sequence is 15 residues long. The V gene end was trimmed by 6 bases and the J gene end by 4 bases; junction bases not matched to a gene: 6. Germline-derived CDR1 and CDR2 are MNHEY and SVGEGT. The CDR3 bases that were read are TGTGCCAGCAGCCCCCCGGGACAGGGGGCAGAGACC. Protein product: CASSPPGQGAET. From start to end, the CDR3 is CASSPPGQGAETQYF.

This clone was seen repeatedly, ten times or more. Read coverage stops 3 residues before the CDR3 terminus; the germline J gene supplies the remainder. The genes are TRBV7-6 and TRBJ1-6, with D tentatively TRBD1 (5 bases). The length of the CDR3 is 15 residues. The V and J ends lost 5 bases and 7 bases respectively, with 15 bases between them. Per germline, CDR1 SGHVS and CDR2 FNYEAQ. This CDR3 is CASSPLGGSNSPLHF. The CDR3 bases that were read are TGTGCCAGCAGCCCATTGGGGGGAAGCAATTCACCC.

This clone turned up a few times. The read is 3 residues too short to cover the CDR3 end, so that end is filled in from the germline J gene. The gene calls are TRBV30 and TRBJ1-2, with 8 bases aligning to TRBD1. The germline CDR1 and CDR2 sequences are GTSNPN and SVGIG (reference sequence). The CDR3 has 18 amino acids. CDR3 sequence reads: CAWSPLDRDGMNSYDYTF. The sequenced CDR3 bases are TGTGCCTGGAGTCCTTTGGACAGGGATGGGATGAATTCCTACGAC.

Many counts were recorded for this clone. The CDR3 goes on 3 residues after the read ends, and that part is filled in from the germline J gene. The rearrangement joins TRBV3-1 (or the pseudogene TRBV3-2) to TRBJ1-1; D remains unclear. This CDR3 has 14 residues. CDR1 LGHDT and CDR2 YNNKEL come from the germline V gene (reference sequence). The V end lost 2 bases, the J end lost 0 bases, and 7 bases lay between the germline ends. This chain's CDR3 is CASSQQTLNTEAFF. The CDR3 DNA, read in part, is TGTGCCAGCAGCCAACAAACTTTGAACACTGAA.

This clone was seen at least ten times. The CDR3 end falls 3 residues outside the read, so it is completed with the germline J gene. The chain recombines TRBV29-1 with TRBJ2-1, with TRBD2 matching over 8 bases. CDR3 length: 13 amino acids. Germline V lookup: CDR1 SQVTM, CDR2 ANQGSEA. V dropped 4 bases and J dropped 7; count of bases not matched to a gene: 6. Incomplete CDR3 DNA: TGCAGCGTTGGGGCGGGGGGTAGTAATGAG. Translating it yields CSVGAGGSNE. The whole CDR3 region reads CSVGAGGSNEQFF.